These 29 T cell receptor beta chains were sequenced from one sample in a study of T-cell reconstitution after alpha-beta-depleted transplantation in children. This sample's TCRbeta library carried unique molecular identifier barcodes. TCRdb itself ran the PCR reads through MiXCR, one entry per CDR3 protein. Among 750,000 to 950,000 distinct CDR3 sequences listed, 16% were seen once. The sample here was PBMCs, mostly from graft donor cells, taken 360 days after TCRalphabeta/CD19-depleted stem cell transplant. These receptors were taken from a male patient between 10 and 17 years old who had a stem cell transplant for acute lymphoblastic leukemia, so the T cells may come from the graft donor.

This clonotype was detected a few times. The chain employs TRBV9 and TRBJ2-7; 9 nucleotides align to TRBD1. This CDR3 contains 14 residues. With 9 bases clipped from V and 4 bases from J, the junction kept 11 bases outside the gene matches. Germline lookup yields CDR1 SGDLS and CDR2 YYNGEE. In DNA form, the CDR3 reads TGTGCCAAATCTTCCGGGACAGGGTCATACGAGCAGTACTTC. This encodes CAKSSGTGSYEQYF.

This clonotype was observed a handful of times. The gene calls are TRBV5-1 and TRBJ2-1; 9 positions match TRBD2. The CDR3 sequence is 18 residues long. V trimming: 0 bases; J trimming: 6 bases; junction bases outside the gene matches: 13. Germline lookup yields CDR1 SGHRS and CDR2 YFSETQ. CDR3: CASSLGIRVAGETNEQFF. The CDR3 region has the DNA TGCGCCAGCAGCTTGGGAATCCGGGTAGCGGGAGAGACCAATGAGCAGTTCTTC.

The chain couples TRBV5-1 to TRBJ2-1; D is unresolved. Germline lookup yields CDR1 SGHRS and CDR2 YFSETQ. The CDR3 runs 14 residues. Trimming removed 2 bases at V and 1 base at J, with 7 bases between. CDR3 sequence reads: CASSFGQSYNEQFF. CDR3 nucleotides: TGCGCCAGCAGCTTTGGGCAGTCCTACAATGAGCAGTTCTTC.

The chain links TRBV27 to TRBJ1-5; perhaps TRBD1 as D (5 bases). Trimming shortened V by 5 bases and J by 4 bases, and 15 bases separated the two germline ends. This CDR3 is 15 amino acids long. Germline CDR1 and CDR2: MNHEY and SMNVEV (reference sequence). The CDR3 region has the DNA TGTGCCAGCAGTCCAGGGAGGAGGGTAAATCAGCCCCAGCATTTT. This codes for CASSPGRRVNQPQHF.

The chain uses TRBV4-1 and TRBJ2-4; the match to TRBD1 covers 9 bases. The CDR3 has 16 amino acids. Germline CDR1 MGHRA, CDR2 YSYEKL. The ends lost 1 base at V and 0 bases at J; junction bases unmatched: 1. In DNA form, the CDR3 reads TGCGCCAGCAGCCAAGTGGGACAGGGAGCCAAAAACATTCAGTACTTC. Protein sequence: CASSQVGQGAKNIQYF.

This clonotype was counted between two and nine times. The genes are TRBV29-1 and TRBJ2-1; D is uncertain. This CDR3 region has 13 residues. Looked up from germline, CDR1 is SQVTM and CDR2 is ANQGSEA. V lost 2 bases, J lost 4 bases, and 9 bases lay in between. As DNA, the CDR3 is TGCAGCGTTGAACCCAACTCTTACAATGAGCAGTTCTTC. This sequence encodes CSVEPNSYNEQFF.

This clonotype was counted between two and nine times. The chain joins TRBV5-1 to TRBJ1-5; perhaps TRBD1 as D (5 bases). CDR1 and CDR2 from the germline V gene are SGHRS and YFSETQ. The CDR3 length is 14 residues. Trimming cost V 3 bases and J 9 bases, with 16 bases left between them. DNA of the CDR3: TGCGCCAGCAGCTATCGGGGCTGGGGGACGCCCCAGCATTTT. It codes for CASSYRGWGTPQHF.

The chain carries TRBV15 and TRBJ1-1; the match to TRBD1 covers 7 bases. The CDR3 has 14 amino acids. V dropped 3 bases and J dropped 5; count of bases not matched to a gene: 6. CDR1 LNHNV and CDR2 YYDKDF come from the germline V gene (reference sequence). CDR3: CATSRATGMTEAFF. CDR3 DNA: TGTGCCACCAGCAGGGCGACAGGGATGACTGAAGCTTTCTTT.

The chain couples TRBV12-3 or TRBV12-4 to TRBJ2-7; TRBD2 matches 10 bases. V trimming: 5 bases; J trimming: 3 bases; junction bases outside the gene matches: 7. There are 15 residues in the CDR3. The CDR3 here is CASSQTSGTFYEQYF. CDR3 sequence (DNA): TGTGCCAGCAGTCAAACTAGCGGGACATTCTACGAGCAGTACTTC.

This clonotype was observed at least ten times. The chain links TRBV5-1 to TRBJ1-2; D is possibly TRBD1 (6 bases). The V end was cut by 4 bases, the J end by 3 bases, with 16 bases between. Germline CDR1 reads SGHRS; CDR2 reads YFSETQ. This CDR3 is built from 15 residues. This CDR3 is CASSLVVRGHYGYTF. The CDR3 DNA reads TGCGCCAGCAGCCTAGTCGTCAGGGGACACTATGGCTACACCTTC. The entire variable domain, with the rest obtained from reference TRBV5-1 and TRBJ1-2, is as follows: KAGVTQTPRYLIKTRGQQVTLSCSPISGHRSVSWYQQTPGQGLQFLFEYFSETQRNKGNFPGRFSGRQFSNSRSEMNVSTLELGDSALYLCASSLVVRGHYGYTFGSGTRLTVV.

This clonotype was counted only a few times. The chain joins TRBV5-1 to TRBJ2-3; TRBD2 agrees at 9 bases. CDR3 length: 15 amino acids. V lost 4 bases, J lost 6 bases, and 9 bases stayed unmatched. CDR1 SGHRS and CDR2 YFSETQ come from the germline V gene. The DNA of the CDR3 is TGCGCCAGCAGCCAACTAGCGGGCACGGTGGATACGCAGTATTTT. This gives the protein CASSQLAGTVDTQYF.

This clonotype has a count of ten or more. The chain has TRBV5-1 and TRBJ2-1, with 10 bases matching TRBD2. Germline lookup yields CDR1 SGHRS and CDR2 YFSETQ. This CDR3 comprises 17 residues. Trimming removed 2 bases from V and 0 bases from J; junction bases left unmatched: 5. CDR3 nucleotide sequence: TGCGCCAGCAGCTTCAGGACTAGCGGAGTCTCCTACAATGAGCAGTTCTTC. Translating gives CASSFRTSGVSYNEQFF.

This clonotype has more than one count but fewer than ten. This chain uses TRBV5-1 with TRBJ1-4; TRBD1 matches 9 bases. Germline loops: CDR1 SGHRS, CDR2 YFSETQ. The junction had 11 bases not matched to a gene; V was cut back by 0 bases and J by 5 bases. The CDR3 loop spans 18 amino acids. As DNA, the CDR3 is TGCGCCAGCAGCTTGGAGCAAACCCGGGACAGGGAAAATGAAAAACTGTTTTTT. Translating gives CASSLEQTRDRENEKLFF. Complete variable domain (other parts from reference TRBV5-1 and TRBJ1-4): KAGVTQTPRYLIKTRGQQVTLSCSPISGHRSVSWYQQTPGQGLQFLFEYFSETQRNKGNFPGRFSGRQFSNSRSEMNVSTLELGDSALYLCASSLEQTRDRENEKLFFGSGTQLSVL.

This sequence joins TRBV12-5 and TRBJ2-7; a possible D gene is TRBD2 (6 bases). The CDR3 totals 15 residues. V gave up 0 bases and J gave up 3 bases, with 12 bases separating them. Looked up from germline, CDR1 is LGHNT and CDR2 is FRNRAP. CDR3 amino acids: CASGLVHGTVYEQYF. The CDR3 DNA follows: TGTGCTAGTGGTTTGGTACACGGGACTGTCTACGAGCAGTACTTC.

This sequence joins TRBV18 and TRBJ1-5; no firm D call. From germline, CDR1 is KGHSH and CDR2 LQKENI. The CDR3 totals 12 residues. V dropped 3 bases and J dropped 6 bases, with 6 bases sitting between them. The CDR3: CASSPFGQPQHF. The CDR3 DNA follows: TGTGCCAGCTCACCTTTCGGTCAGCCCCAGCATTTT.

The table lists this clonotype with many counts. The chain carries TRBV7-6 and TRBJ1-2; D is ambiguous. Germline V CDR1 and CDR2: SGHVS, FNYEAQ. Trimming took 2 bases from V and 0 from J, leaving 10 bases between them. The CDR3 totals 15 residues. CDR3 sequence: CASSLNSGPNYGYTF. The CDR3 DNA reads TGTGCCAGCAGCTTAAACTCAGGACCTAACTATGGCTACACCTTC.

This chain's CDR3 is CASSLSQGVTDTQYF. Written as DNA, the CDR3 is TGTGCCAGCAGCCTATCCCAGGGGGTCACAGATACGCAGTATTTT. This chain connects TRBV7-2 to TRBJ2-3, with TRBD1 matching over 7 bases. With 5 bases clipped from V and 2 bases from J, the junction kept 7 bases outside the gene matches. In germline, CDR1 is SGHTA, CDR2 FQGNSA. The CDR3 spans 15 residues.

This clonotype was counted between two and nine times. DNA for the CDR3: TGCGCCAGCAGCTTGGCTGTAGTACGGGGCGAGCAGTACTTC. It is translated as CASSLAVVRGEQYF. The rearrangement joins TRBV5-1 to TRBJ2-7, with D maybe TRBD2 (5 bases). CDR1 and CDR2 from the germline V gene are SGHRS and YFSETQ. Trimming pared 0 bases from V and 6 bases from J, leaving 13 bases between. CDR3 length: 14 amino acids.

The V and J genes are TRBV14 and TRBJ2-5; D gene ambiguous. CDR3 size: 12 residues. Trimming stripped 8 bases from V and 2 bases from J, with 9 bases between. Germline-derived CDR1 and CDR2 are SGHDN and FVKESK. This chain's CDR3 is CASPSKQETQYF. CDR3 DNA: TGTGCCAGCCCGTCTAAACAAGAGACCCAGTACTTC.

This rearrangement joins TRBV15 to TRBJ2-5, with D hard to call. This CDR3 has 14 amino acids. V dropped 3 bases and J dropped 1 base, with 9 bases sitting between them. Germline V gene sequence: CDR1 LNHNV, CDR2 YYDKDF (reference sequence). CDR3: CATSRRYIQETQYF. CDR3 DNA sequence: TGTGCCACCAGCAGGAGATACATCCAAGAGACCCAGTACTTC.

This clonotype occurred many times. This sequence joins TRBV12-3 or TRBV12-4 and TRBJ2-5, with 11 bases identical to TRBD1. Germline trimming cut 6 bases from V and 9 bases from J; bases unmatched to any gene: 6. The CDR3 length is 13 residues. The CDR3 region has the DNA TGTGCCAGCAGGCTTGGGACAGGGGGGTCCCAGTACTTC. Its protein product is CASRLGTGGSQYF.

This rearrangement joins TRBV10-3 to TRBJ2-7, with 11 bases lining up with TRBD1. From germline, CDR1 is ENHRY and CDR2 SYGVKD. CDR3 length: 15 amino acids. With 4 bases clipped from V and 2 bases from J, the junction kept 4 bases outside the gene matches. CDR3 in DNA: TGTGCCATCAGTGCCGGGACAGGGGGGGCCTACGAGCAGTACTTC. The encoded protein is CAISAGTGGAYEQYF.

Only a few counts were recorded for this clonotype. The chain has TRBV18 and TRBJ2-2, with D tentatively TRBD1 (6 bases). The germline gives CDR1 KGHSH, CDR2 LQKENI. The V end was cut by 0 bases, the J end by 1 base, with 9 bases between. This CDR3 comprises 16 residues. CDR3 sequence reads: CASSPPGTMNTGELFF. In nucleotides, the CDR3 is TGTGCCAGCTCACCACCCGGGACAATGAACACCGGGGAGCTGTTTTTT.

V usage is TRBV4-2 and J usage is TRBJ2-1, with TRBD1 matching 9 bases. J lost 7 bases, V lost 4 bases, and 20 bases had no gene match. This CDR3 has 19 residues. The germline V gene has CDR1 LGHNA and CDR2 YNFKEQ. The CDR3 sequence is CASSLSGTGRVVVGNEQFF. For the CDR3, the DNA is TGTGCCAGCAGCCTCTCCGGGACAGGGAGAGTAGTGGTTGGGAATGAGCAGTTCTTC.

The V gene is TRBV7-6, the J gene TRBJ2-3; D gene ambiguous. Per the germline V gene, CDR1 is SGHVS and CDR2 is FNYEAQ. The CDR3 contains 13 residues. V lost 5 bases, J lost 4 bases, and 10 bases lay in between. CDR3 bases: TGTGCCAGCAGCCCCCACTCGGCAGATACGCAGTATTTT. It is translated as CASSPHSADTQYF. Using reference TRBV7-6 and TRBJ2-3 for the parts outside the CDR3, the full variable domain is GAGVSQSPRYKVTKRGQDVALRCDPISGHVSLYWYRQALGQGPEFLTYFNYEAQQDKSGLPNDRFSAERPEGSISTLTIQRTEQRDSAMYRCASSPHSADTQYFGPGTRLTVL.

The gene calls are TRBV12-3 or TRBV12-4 and TRBJ1-5; D is perhaps TRBD1 (5 bases). The CDR3 covers 15 residues. With 11 bases removed from V and 0 bases from J, the gap between germline ends came to 17 bases. The CDR3 coding sequence is TGTGCCGGCGGGGGGATGGCGGGTAGCAATCAGCCCCAGCATTTT. Translation gives CAGGGMAGSNQPQHF.

The chain carries TRBV20-1 and TRBJ2-1; maybe TRBD1 (5 bases). The CDR3 covers 15 residues. CDR1 and CDR2 from the germline V gene are DFQATT and SNEGSKA (reference sequence). Trimming cost V 6 bases and J 2 bases, with 17 bases left between them. Here the CDR3 reads CSAAPLDSPYNEQFF. The CDR3 DNA sequence: TGCAGTGCCGCCCCTCTCGACAGCCCCTACAATGAGCAGTTCTTC.

The rearrangement links TRBV29-1 to TRBJ2-3, with no clear D. CDR1 is SQVTM and CDR2 is ANQGSEA in the germline V gene. Trimming pared 3 bases from V and 7 bases from J, leaving 5 bases between. The CDR3 contains 10 residues. CDR3 protein: CSVDSHTQYF. The DNA of the CDR3 is TGCAGCGTTGACAGTCATACGCAGTATTTT.

This chain links TRBV3-1 with TRBJ2-7; 12 nucleotides align to TRBD2. With 0 bases clipped from V and 6 bases from J, the junction kept 3 bases outside the gene matches. Looked up from germline, CDR1 is LGHDT and CDR2 is YNNKEL (reference sequence). The CDR3 has 15 amino acids. The CDR3 region is CASSQEGLAGFEQYF. The CDR3 DNA sequence: TGTGCCAGCAGCCAAGAGGGACTAGCGGGCTTCGAGCAGTACTTC.